This record looks at one T cell receptor (beta chain) sequence and its context. Its target is not known. A read error may account for a junction end that differs from germline. This sample stems from a study of blood T cells in healthy people across ages. This CDR3 is built from 15 residues. CDR1 is SGHNT and CDR2 is YYREEE in the germline V gene (reference sequence). A J-beta primer mix and a sample-barcoded 5' primer were used in a second PCR of about 7 to 11 cycles. Each CDR3 protein gets one entry after TCRdb re-called the 5' RACE reads with MiXCR. The profile covers 1.5 million to 2 million distinct CDR3 sequences, with about 39% appearing a single time and more than 20% taken by the ten largest. Study-wide results and caveats: Among long-lived donors, naive CD4+ cells were more numerous and diversity higher than in aged donors. Among T cells, TCR beta diversity per million cells dropped roughly linearly as age rose.

The sample comprised blood. The source is a human donor in good health. The rearrangement joins TRBV5-4 to TRBJ1-2; D gene uncertain. The CDR3 sequence: CTSSFWGGWSYGYTF. The CDR3 DNA is TGTACCAGCAGCTTTTGGGGTGGGTGGTCCTATGGCTACACCTTC. Combining the CDR3 with reference TRBV5-4 and TRBJ1-2 gives the whole variable domain ETGVTQSPTHLIKTRGQQVTLRCSSQSGHNTVSWYQQALGQGPQFIFQYYREEENGRGNFPPRFSGLQFPNYSSELNVNALELDDSALYLCTSSFWGGWSYGYTFGSGTRLTVV.